Listed below are T cell receptor beta chains from one sample, sequenced in a study of blood T cell repertoires in COVID-19. Sequenced by immunoSEQ multiplex PCR; TCRdb stores in-frame clones only, minus some. Among some 50,000 clones listed, 87% were seen once. Sequences were obtained from peripheral blood. These receptors were obtained from an elderly woman with COVID-19, enrolled during active disease. Each CDR3 is given with its conserved first and last residue. A D gene is named only where the DNA matches it firmly. Not every row has a clone size; where given, it reads once, few, many or a size class.

TRBV7-9	NA	13	TRBJ1-5	NA	CASSHDGSQPQHF	TGTGCCAGCAGCCATGACGGGAGTCAGCCCCAGCATTTT
TRBV11-2	NA	15	TRBJ1-2	NA	CASSLGPGKNYGYTF	TGTGCCAGCAGCTTAGGTCCGGGAAAAAACTATGGCTACACCTTC
TRBV30	NA	15	TRBJ2-5	TRBD2	CAWIERGGLGETQYF	TGTGCCTGGATAGAGCGGGGGGGCCTGGGTGAGACCCAGTACTTC
TRBV7-9	NA	14	TRBJ2-1	NA	CASSLYGSGYEQFF	TGTGCCAGCAGCTTATACGGGAGTGGGTATGAGCAGTTCTTC
TRBV30	NA	14	TRBJ1-4	NA	CAWSPRSTNEKLFF	TGTGCCTGGAGCCCTCGGTCAACTAATGAAAAACTGTTTTTT
TRBV11-2	once	17	TRBJ2-7	TRBD1	CASSLAGQGPATYEQYF	TGTGCCAGCAGCTTAGCAGGACAGGGTCCAGCAACCTACGAGCAGTACTTC
TRBV28	NA	18	TRBJ1-5	NA	CASSSKPIPAGFNQPQHF	TGTGCCAGCAGCTCCAAGCCTATACCGGCCGGGTTCAATCAGCCCCAGCATTTT
TRBV7-9	NA	12	TRBJ1-5	NA	CASSLVSQPQHF	TGTGCCAGCAGCTTAGTGAGTCAGCCCCAGCATTTT
TRBV7-8	NA	16	TRBJ2-5	TRBD2	CASSFHLAGGRETQYF	TGTGCCAGCAGCTTCCACTTAGCGGGGGGGCGGGAGACCCAGTACTTC
TRBV7-2	NA	13	TRBJ2-1	NA	CASSSDSISWQFF	TGTGCCAGCAGCTCGGACAGTATTTCATGGCAGTTCTTC
TRBV28	NA	16	TRBJ1-2	NA	CASSVNLGRVNYGYTF	TGTGCCAGCAGTGTTAACCTGGGCAGGGTTAACTATGGCTACACCTTC
TRBV10-3	NA	17	TRBJ2-1	TRBD2	CAISGRSSGRSYNEQFF	TGTGCCATCAGTGGCCGGTCTAGCGGGAGGTCCTACAATGAGCAGTTCTTC
TRBV7-9	NA	15	TRBJ1-3	NA	CASSFGRSSGNTIYF	TGTGCCAGCAGCTTTGGCCGGAGCTCTGGAAACACCATATATTTT
TRBV5-1	NA	17	TRBJ2-1	TRBD2	CASSVRETSGRGNEQFF	TGCGCCAGCAGCGTACGGGAAACTAGCGGGAGGGGAAATGAGCAGTTCTTC
TRBV11-2	NA	15	TRBJ1-5	NA	CASSKGQGYNQPQHF	TGTGCCAGCAGCAAGGGGCAGGGATACAATCAGCCCCAGCATTTT
TRBV15	NA	18	TRBJ1-5	NA	CATSRDRRGLGSNQPQHF	TGTGCCACCAGCAGAGATAGGAGAGGGCTTGGGAGCAATCAGCCCCAGCATTTT
TRBV11-3	NA	14	TRBJ2-2	NA	CASSRVQGTGELFF	TGTGCCAGCAGCAGGGTACAGGGTACCGGGGAGCTGTTTTTT
TRBV28	NA	14	TRBJ1-2	NA	CASSLHRANYGYTF	TGTGCCAGCAGTTTACACCGAGCTAACTATGGCTACACCTTC
TRBV19	NA	16	TRBJ1-5	NA	CASSIYGTPSNQPQHF	TGTGCCAGTAGTATTTACGGGACTCCCAGCAATCAGCCCCAGCATTTT
TRBV2	NA	14	TRBJ2-4	NA	CASSTVGPADIQYF	TGTGCCAGCAGTACGGTGGGGCCAGCCGACATTCAGTACTTC
TRBV24-1	NA	16	TRBJ1-5	NA	CATSDPDSLWNQPQHF	TGTGCCACCAGTGACCCCGACAGTCTTTGGAATCAGCCCCAGCATTTT
TRBV19	NA	18	TRBJ2-3	TRBD1	CASSGTGMYAPSTDTQYF	TGTGCCAGTAGTGGGACAGGGATGTACGCACCTAGCACAGATACGCAGTATTTT
TRBV24-1	NA	12	TRBJ1-2	NA	CATSQGNYGYTF	TGTGCCACCAGTCAGGGAAACTATGGCTACACCTTC
TRBV3-1/TRBV3-2	NA	18	TRBJ2-1	TRBD1	CASSHPMKTGSSYNEQFF	TGTGCCAGCAGCCACCCCATGAAGACAGGGAGCTCCTACAATGAGCAGTTCTTC
TRBV9	few	13	TRBJ1-1	NA	CASSGLQGWGAFF	TGTGCCAGCAGCGGGCTACAGGGTTGGGGAGCTTTCTTT
TRBV7-9	NA	14	TRBJ1-4	NA	CASSFGTTNEKLFF	TGTGCCAGCAGCTTCGGTACAACTAATGAAAAACTGTTTTTT
TRBV2	NA	14	TRBJ1-1	NA	CASRPQGSDTEAFF	TGTGCCAGCAGACCCCAGGGGAGCGACACTGAAGCTTTCTTT
TRBV7-9	NA	14	TRBJ2-7	NA	CASSGTDRPYEQYF	TGTGCCAGCAGCGGGACGGACAGACCCTACGAGCAGTACTTC
TRBV5-6	NA	16	TRBJ1-2	TRBD1	CASSWGQGATNYGYTF	TGTGCCAGCAGCTGGGGACAGGGGGCGACCAACTATGGCTACACCTTC
TRBV6-6	NA	11	TRBJ1-4	NA	CASRGGEKLFF	TGTGCCAGCAGGGGGGGTGAAAAACTGTTTTTT
TRBV29-1	NA	14	TRBJ2-2	TRBD1	CSVQTGGNTGELFF	TGCAGCGTGCAAACAGGGGGGAACACCGGGGAGCTGTTTTTT
TRBV27	NA	15	TRBJ2-5	NA	CASSPPGRWSETQYF	TGTGCCAGCAGTCCCCCCGGGAGATGGTCGGAGACCCAGTACTTC
TRBV5-5	NA	17	TRBJ2-5	NA	CASSPHVMREGGETQYF	TGTGCCAGCAGCCCCCACGTCATGAGGGAAGGTGGAGAGACCCAGTACTTC
TRBV19	NA	16	TRBJ1-4	NA	CASSKGGGATNEKLFF	TGTGCCAGTAGTAAGGGGGGGGGCGCGACTAATGAAAAACTGTTTTTT
TRBV27	NA	15	TRBJ1-3	TRBD1	CASSRRGAGGNTIYF	TGTGCCAGCAGTCGCAGGGGGGCCGGGGGAAACACCATATATTTT
TRBV10-1	NA	15	TRBJ2-3	TRBD1	CASSESGTGSDTQYF	TGCGCCAGCAGTGAGTCCGGGACAGGTTCAGATACGCAGTATTTT
TRBV25-1	once	16	TRBJ2-5	TRBD1	CASSRGQGGHEGTQYF	TGTGCCAGCAGCAGGGGACAGGGTGGGCACGAGGGGACCCAGTACTTC
TRBV5-8	NA	15	TRBJ1-1	TRBD1	CASSLEGTGSTEAFF	TGTGCCAGCAGCTTGGAAGGGACAGGGAGTACTGAAGCTTTCTTT
TRBV19	NA	16	TRBJ2-2	TRBD1	CASSTRQGAFTGELFF	TGTGCCAGTAGTACGCGACAGGGGGCGTTTACCGGGGAGCTGTTTTTT
TRBV5-4	NA	16	TRBJ1-2	TRBD1	CASSHPDRQANYGYTF	TGTGCCAGCAGCCATCCGGACAGGCAAGCTAACTATGGCTACACCTTC
TRBV30	NA	15	TRBJ1-3	NA	CAWSLTGRSGNTIYF	TGTGCCTGGAGTCTGACAGGCCGCTCTGGAAACACCATATATTTT
TRBV6-5	few	15	TRBJ2-5	TRBD1	CASSYLGQGSETQYF	TGTGCCAGCAGTTACTTGGGACAGGGGTCGGAGACCCAGTACTTC
TRBV7-9	NA	14	TRBJ1-1	NA	CASSLVGANTEAFF	TGTGCCAGCAGCTTAGTGGGGGCGAACACTGAAGCTTTCTTT
TRBV4-1	NA	17	TRBJ2-1	TRBD2	CASSQDLLAGVFDEQFF	TGCGCCAGCAGCCAAGATTTGCTAGCGGGAGTGTTCGATGAGCAGTTCTTC
TRBV6-5	NA	16	TRBJ2-2	TRBD1	CASSFRQGRNTGELFF	TGTGCCAGCAGTTTCAGACAGGGGAGGAACACCGGGGAGCTGTTTTTT
TRBV7-2	NA	14	TRBJ1-1	NA	CASSLVSRGTEAFF	TGTGCCAGCAGCTTAGTAAGCAGGGGTACTGAAGCTTTCTTT
TRBV7-7	NA	14	TRBJ2-3	NA	CASSLGGAGDTQYF	TGTGCTAGCAGTCTAGGGGGGGCCGGAGATACGCAGTATTTT